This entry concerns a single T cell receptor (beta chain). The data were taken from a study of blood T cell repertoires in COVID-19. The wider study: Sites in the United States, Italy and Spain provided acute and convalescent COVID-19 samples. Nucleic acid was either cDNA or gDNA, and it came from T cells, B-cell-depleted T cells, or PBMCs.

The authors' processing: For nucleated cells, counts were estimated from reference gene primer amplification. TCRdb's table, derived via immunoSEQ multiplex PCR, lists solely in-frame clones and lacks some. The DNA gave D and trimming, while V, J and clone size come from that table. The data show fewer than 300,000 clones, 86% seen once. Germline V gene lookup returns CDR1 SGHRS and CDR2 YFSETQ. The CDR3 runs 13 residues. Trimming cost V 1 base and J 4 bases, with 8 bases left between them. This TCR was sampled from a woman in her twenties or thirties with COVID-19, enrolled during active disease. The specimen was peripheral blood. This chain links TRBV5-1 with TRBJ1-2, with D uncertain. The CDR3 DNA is TGCGCCAGCAGCTTGAACGGTCGCTATGGCTACACCTTC. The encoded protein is CASSLNGRYGYTF.